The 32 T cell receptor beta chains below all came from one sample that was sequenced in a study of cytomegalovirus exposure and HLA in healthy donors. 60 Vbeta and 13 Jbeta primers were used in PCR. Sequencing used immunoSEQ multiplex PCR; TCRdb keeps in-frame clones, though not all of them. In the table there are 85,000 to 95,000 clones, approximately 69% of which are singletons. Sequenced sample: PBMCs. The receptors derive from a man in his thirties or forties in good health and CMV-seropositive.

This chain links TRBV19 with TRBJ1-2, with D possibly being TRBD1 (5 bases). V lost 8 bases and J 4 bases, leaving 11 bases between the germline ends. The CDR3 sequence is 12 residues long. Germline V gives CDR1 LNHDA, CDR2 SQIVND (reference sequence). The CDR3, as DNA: TGTGCCAGTGGTACGGGGGGCTATGGCTACACCTTC. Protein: CASGTGGYGYTF.

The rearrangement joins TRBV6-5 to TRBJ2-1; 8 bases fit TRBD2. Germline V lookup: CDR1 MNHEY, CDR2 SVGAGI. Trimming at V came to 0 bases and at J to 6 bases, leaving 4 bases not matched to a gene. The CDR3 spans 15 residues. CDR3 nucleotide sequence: TGTGCCAGCAGTTACTCTGGCGGGGGGCGCAATGAGCAGTTCTTC. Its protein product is CASSYSGGGRNEQFF.

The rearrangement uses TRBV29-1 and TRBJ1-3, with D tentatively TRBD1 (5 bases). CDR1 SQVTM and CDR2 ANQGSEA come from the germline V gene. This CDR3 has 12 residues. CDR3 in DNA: TGCGGGTACCAGGGTGTTGGAAACACCATATATTTT. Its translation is CGYQGVGNTIYF.

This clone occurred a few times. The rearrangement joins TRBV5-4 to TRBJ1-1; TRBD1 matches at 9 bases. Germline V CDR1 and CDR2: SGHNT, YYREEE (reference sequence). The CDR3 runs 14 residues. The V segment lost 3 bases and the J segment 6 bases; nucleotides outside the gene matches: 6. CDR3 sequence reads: CASSSPQGAAEAFF. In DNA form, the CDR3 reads TGTGCCAGCAGCTCTCCACAGGGGGCCGCTGAAGCTTTCTTT.

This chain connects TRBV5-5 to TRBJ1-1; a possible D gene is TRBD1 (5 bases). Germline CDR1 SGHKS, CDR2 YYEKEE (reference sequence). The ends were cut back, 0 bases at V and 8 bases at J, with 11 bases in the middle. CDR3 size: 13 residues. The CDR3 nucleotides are TGTGCCAGCAGCTTGGCCAGGGCCCGAGAAGCTTTCTTT. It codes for CASSLARAREAFF.

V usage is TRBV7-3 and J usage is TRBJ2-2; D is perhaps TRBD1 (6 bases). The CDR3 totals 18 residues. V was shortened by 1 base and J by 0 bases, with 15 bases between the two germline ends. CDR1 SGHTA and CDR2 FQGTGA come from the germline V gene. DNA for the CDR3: TGTGCCAGCAGCTTAAAATCGGCAGGGGCATCGAACACCGGGGAGCTGTTTTTT. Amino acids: CASSLKSAGASNTGELFF.

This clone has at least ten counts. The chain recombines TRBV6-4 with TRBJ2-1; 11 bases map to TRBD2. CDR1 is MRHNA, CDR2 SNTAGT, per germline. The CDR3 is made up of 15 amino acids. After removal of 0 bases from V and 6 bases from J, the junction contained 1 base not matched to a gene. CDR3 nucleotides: TGTGCCAGCAGTGACTCTAGCGGGGGGGCCAATGAGCAGTTCTTC. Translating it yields CASSDSSGGANEQFF.

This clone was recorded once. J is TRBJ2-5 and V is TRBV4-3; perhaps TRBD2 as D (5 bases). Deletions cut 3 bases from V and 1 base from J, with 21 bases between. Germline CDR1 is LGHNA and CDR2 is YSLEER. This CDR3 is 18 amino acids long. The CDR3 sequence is CASSQGPPRGASQETQYF. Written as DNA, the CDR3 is TGCGCCAGCAGCCAGGGCCCCCCCCGGGGAGCTTCCCAAGAGACCCAGTACTTC.

CDR3 amino acids: CASSSPWRGDEQYF. The CDR3 bases are TGTGCCAGCAGCTCCCCCTGGCGGGGCGACGAGCAGTACTTC. V is TRBV7-8 and J is TRBJ2-7; the D gene is possibly TRBD2 (6 bases). The CDR3 is 14 residues long. Germline loops: CDR1 SGHVS, CDR2 FQNEAQ. V shed 4 bases and J shed 5 bases, with 15 bases lying between them.

Here the CDR3 reads CASSREDSGGRNEQFF. The DNA of the CDR3 is TGTGCCAGCAGCCGTGAAGATAGCGGGGGGAGGAATGAGCAGTTCTTC. The V call is TRBV4-2, the J call TRBJ2-1; 10 nucleotides match TRBD2. The CDR3 runs to 16 residues. The germline CDR1 and CDR2 sequences are LGHNA and YNFKEQ. Unmatched junction bases numbered 10, after V lost 4 bases and J lost 7 bases.

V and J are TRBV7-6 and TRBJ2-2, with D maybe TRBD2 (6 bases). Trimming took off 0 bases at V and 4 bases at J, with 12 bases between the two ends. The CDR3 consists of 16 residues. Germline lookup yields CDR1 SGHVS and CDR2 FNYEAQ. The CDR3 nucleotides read TGTGCCAGCAGCTTAGCGGGGGGTCCCAGCACCGGGGAGCTGTTTTTT. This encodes CASSLAGGPSTGELFF. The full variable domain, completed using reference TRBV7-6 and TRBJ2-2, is GAGVSQSPRYKVTKRGQDVALRCDPISGHVSLYWYRQALGQGPEFLTYFNYEAQQDKSGLPNDRFSAERPEGSISTLTIQRTEQRDSAMYRCASSLAGGPSTGELFFGEGSRLTVL.

CDR3 residues: CASSDGTGRARGYNEQFF. CDR3 DNA: TGTGCCAGCAGTGACGGGACAGGGAGGGCGAGGGGCTACAATGAGCAGTTCTTC. V is TRBV9 and J is TRBJ2-1; 9 nucleotides align to TRBD1. The V gene's germline CDR1 is SGDLS and CDR2 YYNGEE. J lost 3 bases, V lost 5 bases, and 15 bases had no gene match. The CDR3 consists of 18 residues.

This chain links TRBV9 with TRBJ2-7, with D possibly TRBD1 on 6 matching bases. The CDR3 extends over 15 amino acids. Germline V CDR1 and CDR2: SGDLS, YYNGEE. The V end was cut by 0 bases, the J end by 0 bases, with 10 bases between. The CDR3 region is CASSVGQGFSYEQYF. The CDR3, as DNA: TGTGCCAGCAGCGTAGGTCAGGGGTTCTCCTACGAGCAGTACTTC.

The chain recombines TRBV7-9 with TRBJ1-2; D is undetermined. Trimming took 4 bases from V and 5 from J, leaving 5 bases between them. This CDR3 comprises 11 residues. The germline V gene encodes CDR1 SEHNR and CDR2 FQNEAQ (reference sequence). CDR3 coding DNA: TGTGCCAGCAGCTCGACATATGGCTACACCTTC. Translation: CASSSTYGYTF. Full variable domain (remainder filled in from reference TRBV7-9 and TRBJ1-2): DTGVSQNPRHKITKRGQNVTFRCDPISEHNRLYWYRQTLGQGPEFLTYFQNEAQLEKSRLLSDRFSAERPKGSFSTLEIQRTEQGDSAMYLCASSSTYGYTFGSGTRLTVV.

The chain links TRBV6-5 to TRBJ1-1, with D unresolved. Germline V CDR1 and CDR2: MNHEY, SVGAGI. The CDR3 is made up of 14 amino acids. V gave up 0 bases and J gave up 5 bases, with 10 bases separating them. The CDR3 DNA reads TGTGCCAGCAGTTACTCATGGAGGGAAACTGAAGCTTTCTTT. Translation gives CASSYSWRETEAFF.

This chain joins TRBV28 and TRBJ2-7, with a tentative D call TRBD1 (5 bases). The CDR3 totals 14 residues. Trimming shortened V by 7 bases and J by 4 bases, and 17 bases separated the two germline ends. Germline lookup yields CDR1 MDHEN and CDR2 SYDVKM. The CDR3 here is CASTTPQGPYEQYF. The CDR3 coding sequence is TGTGCCAGCACCACCCCGCAGGGTCCATACGAGCAGTACTTC.

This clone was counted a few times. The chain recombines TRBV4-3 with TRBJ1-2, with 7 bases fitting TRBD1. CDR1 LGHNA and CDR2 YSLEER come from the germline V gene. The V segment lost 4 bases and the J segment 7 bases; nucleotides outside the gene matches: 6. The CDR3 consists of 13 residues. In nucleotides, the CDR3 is TGCGCCAGCAGCCCAGGGGGGAGTAGTGGCTACACCTTC. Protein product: CASSPGGSSGYTF.

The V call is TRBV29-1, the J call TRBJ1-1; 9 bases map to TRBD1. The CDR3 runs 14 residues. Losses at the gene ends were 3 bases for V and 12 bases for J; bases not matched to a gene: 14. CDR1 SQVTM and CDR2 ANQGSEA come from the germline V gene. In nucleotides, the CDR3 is TGCAGCGTTGAGTGGACAGGGGCCGCCACAAGGACTTTCTTT. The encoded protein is CSVEWTGAATRTFF.

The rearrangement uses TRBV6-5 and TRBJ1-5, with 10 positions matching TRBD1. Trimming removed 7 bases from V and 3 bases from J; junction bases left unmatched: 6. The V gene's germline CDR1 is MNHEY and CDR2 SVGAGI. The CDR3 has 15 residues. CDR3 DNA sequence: TGTGCCAGCAAAAGGACAGGGGGGTTCAATCAGCCCCAGCATTTT. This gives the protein CASKRTGGFNQPQHF.

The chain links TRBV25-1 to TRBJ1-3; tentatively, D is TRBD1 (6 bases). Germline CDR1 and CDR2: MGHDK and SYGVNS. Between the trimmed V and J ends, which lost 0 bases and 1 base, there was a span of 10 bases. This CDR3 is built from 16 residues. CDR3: CASSEYAGASGNTIYF. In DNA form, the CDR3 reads TGTGCCAGCAGTGAATATGCAGGGGCGTCTGGAAACACCATATATTTT.

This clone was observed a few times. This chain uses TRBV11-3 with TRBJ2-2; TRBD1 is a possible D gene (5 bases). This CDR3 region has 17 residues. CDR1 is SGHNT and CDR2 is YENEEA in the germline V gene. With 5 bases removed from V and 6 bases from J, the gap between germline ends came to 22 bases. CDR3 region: CASSHTRVGASPGELFF. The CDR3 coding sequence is TGTGCCAGCAGCCACACTCGGGTAGGGGCGTCTCCCGGGGAGCTGTTTTTT.

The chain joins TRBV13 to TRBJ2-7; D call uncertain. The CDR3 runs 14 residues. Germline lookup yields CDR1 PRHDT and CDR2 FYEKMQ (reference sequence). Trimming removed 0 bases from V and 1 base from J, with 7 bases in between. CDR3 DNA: TGTGCCAGCAGCTTAGGACCCCGGTCCTACGAGCAGTACTTC. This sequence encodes CASSLGPRSYEQYF.

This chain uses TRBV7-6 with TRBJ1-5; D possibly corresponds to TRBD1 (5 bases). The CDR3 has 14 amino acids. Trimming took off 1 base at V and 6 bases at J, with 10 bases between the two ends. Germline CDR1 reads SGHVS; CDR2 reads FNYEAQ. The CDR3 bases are TGTGCCAGCAGCTTAGTTCAGGGAGGTCAGCCCCAGCATTTT. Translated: CASSLVQGGQPQHF.

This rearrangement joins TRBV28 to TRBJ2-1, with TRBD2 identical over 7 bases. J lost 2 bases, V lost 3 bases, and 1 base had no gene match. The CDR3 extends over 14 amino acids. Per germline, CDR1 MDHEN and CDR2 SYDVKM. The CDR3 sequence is CASSLLAAYNEQFF. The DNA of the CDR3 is TGTGCCAGCAGTTTGCTAGCGGCCTACAATGAGCAGTTCTTC.

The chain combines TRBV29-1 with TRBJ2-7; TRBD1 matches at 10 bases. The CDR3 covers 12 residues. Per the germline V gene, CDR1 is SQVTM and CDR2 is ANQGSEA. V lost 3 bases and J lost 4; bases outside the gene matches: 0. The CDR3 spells CSVEDRGYEQYF. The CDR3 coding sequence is TGCAGCGTTGAGGACAGGGGGTACGAGCAGTACTTC.

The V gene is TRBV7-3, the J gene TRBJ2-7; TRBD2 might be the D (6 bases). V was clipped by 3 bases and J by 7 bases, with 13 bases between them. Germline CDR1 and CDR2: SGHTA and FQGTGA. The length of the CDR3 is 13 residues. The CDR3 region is CASSLAEGAEQYF. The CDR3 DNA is TGTGCCAGCAGCTTGGCGGAGGGAGCGGAGCAGTACTTC.

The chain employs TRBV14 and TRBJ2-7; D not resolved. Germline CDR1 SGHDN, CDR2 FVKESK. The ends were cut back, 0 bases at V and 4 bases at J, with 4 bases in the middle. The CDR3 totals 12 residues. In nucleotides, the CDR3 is TGTGCCAGCAGCCAAGATAGTTACGAGCAGTACTTC. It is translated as CASSQDSYEQYF.

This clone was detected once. CDR3 protein: CASSYGSEQFF. As DNA, the CDR3 is TGTGCCAGCAGTTACGGCTCTGAGCAGTTCTTC. The rearrangement joins TRBV6-5 to TRBJ2-1, with unresolved D. Trimming removed 2 bases from V and 9 bases from J, with 5 bases in between. This CDR3 spans 11 amino acids. The germline gives CDR1 MNHEY, CDR2 SVGAGI.

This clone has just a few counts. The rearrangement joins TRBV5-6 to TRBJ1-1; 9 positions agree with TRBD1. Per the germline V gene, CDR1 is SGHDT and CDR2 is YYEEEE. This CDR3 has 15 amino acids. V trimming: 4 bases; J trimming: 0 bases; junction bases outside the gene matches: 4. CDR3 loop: CASSPTGGLNTEAFF. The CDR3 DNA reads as TGTGCCAGCAGCCCGACAGGGGGACTGAACACTGAAGCTTTCTTT.

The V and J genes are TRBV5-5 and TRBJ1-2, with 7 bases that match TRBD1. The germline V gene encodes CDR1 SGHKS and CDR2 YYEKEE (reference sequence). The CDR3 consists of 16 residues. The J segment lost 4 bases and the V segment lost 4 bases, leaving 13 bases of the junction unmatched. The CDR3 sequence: CASSPRWDSAVYGYTF. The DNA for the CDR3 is TGTGCCAGCAGCCCCCGTTGGGACAGCGCTGTCTATGGCTACACCTTC.

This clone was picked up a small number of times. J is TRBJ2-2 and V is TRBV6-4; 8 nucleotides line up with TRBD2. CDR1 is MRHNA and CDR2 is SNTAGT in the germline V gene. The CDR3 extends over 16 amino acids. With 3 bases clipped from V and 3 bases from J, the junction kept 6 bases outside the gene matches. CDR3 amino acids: CASSESGSGDTGELFF. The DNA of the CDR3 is TGTGCCAGCAGTGAGTCGGGTAGCGGGGACACCGGGGAGCTGTTTTTT.

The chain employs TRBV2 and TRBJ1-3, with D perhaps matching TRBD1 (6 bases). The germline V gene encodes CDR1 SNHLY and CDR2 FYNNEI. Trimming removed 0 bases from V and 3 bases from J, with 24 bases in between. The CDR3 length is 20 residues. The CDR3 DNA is TGTGCCAGCAGTGAAGCGCTGAGGGGGAGGGCAGGGTGGAATGGAAACACCATATATTTT. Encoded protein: CASSEALRGRAGWNGNTIYF.